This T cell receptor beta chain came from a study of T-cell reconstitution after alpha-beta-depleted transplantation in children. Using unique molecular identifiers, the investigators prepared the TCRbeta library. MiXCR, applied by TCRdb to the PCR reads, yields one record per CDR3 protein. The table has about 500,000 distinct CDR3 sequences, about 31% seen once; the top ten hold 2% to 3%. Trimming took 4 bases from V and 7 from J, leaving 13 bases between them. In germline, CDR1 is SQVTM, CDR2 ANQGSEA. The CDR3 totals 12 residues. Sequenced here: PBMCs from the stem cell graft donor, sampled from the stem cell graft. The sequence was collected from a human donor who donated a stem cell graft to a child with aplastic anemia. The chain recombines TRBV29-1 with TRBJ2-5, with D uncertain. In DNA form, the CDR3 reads TGCAGCGTTGGTCAGCAATCAGGGACCCAGTACTTC. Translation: CSVGQQSGTQYF.